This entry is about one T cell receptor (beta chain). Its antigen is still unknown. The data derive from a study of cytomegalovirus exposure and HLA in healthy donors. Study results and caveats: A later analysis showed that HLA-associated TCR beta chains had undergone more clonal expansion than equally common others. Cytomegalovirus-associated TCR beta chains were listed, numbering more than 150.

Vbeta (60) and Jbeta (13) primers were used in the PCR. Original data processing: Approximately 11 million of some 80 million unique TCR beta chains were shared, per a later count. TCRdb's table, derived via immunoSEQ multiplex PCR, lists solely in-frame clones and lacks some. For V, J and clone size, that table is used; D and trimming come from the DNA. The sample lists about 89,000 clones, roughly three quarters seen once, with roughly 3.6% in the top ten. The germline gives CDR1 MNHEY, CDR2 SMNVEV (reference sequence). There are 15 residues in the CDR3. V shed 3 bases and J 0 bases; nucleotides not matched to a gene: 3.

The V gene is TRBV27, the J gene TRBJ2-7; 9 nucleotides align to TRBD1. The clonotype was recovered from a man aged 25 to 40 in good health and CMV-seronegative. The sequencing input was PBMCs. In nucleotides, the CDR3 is TGTGCCAGCAGTTTTTTGGGACAGGGCTCCTACGAGCAGTACTTC. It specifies CASSFLGQGSYEQYF.